What follows describes a single T cell receptor (beta chain). Its target is not known. The sample originates from a study of CD8+ T cells in alopecia areata. The overall study: Those treated were given oral tofacitinib at 5 to 10 mg twice daily. Treatment ran 6 to 18 months, with 6 months of follow-up afterward.

RNA extraction was followed by reverse transcription into cDNA, which acted as the sequencing template. The data were produced by immunoSEQ multiplex PCR, yet TCRdb's version contains in-frame clones alone and is incomplete. This repertoire shows hundreds of thousands of clones, 67% found once; its top ten account for approximately 1.2%. Findings and caveats of the study: Between patients, shared TCR sequences were less clear than in mice. This was possibly due in part to HLA diversity in the patient population. Normal scalp showed lower clonality than lesional scalp, especially alopecia totalis/universalis.

This material consisted of CD4+ T cells sorted from blood, taken at week 0. This TCR was recovered from a human donor with alopecia areata.

CDR3 protein: CASSSVAGGLETQYF. DNA of the CDR3: TGTGCCAGCAGTAGTGTGGCGGGGGGGCTGGAGACCCAGTACTTC. The gene calls are TRBV28 and TRBJ2-5, with 9 bases lining up with TRBD2. The CDR3 covers 15 residues. From germline, CDR1 is MDHEN and CDR2 SYDVKM. V dropped 5 bases and J dropped 5; count of bases not matched to a gene: 9.